The T cell receptor (beta chain) described here comes from a study of cytomegalovirus exposure and HLA in healthy donors. Amplification used 60 Vbeta primers and 13 Jbeta primers. The repertoire was sequenced with immunoSEQ multiplex PCR; TCRdb's copy has only in-frame clones and lacks some. The sample shows around 64,000 clones, around three quarters of them seen only once. The CDR3 covers 13 residues. Trimming took off 7 bases at V and 0 bases at J, with 7 bases between the two ends. Germline V gives CDR1 ENHRY, CDR2 SYGVKD. The source is a man younger than 35 in good health and CMV-seropositive. The source material was PBMCs. This chain connects TRBV10-3 to TRBJ1-5; D call uncertain. The DNA for the CDR3 is TGTGCCATCAACGGAGATAGCAATCAGCCCCAGCATTTT. It encodes CAINGDSNQPQHF.